This T cell receptor (beta chain) emerged from a study of blood T cells in healthy people across ages. Samples had at least 6.5 million PBMCs isolated from them. For the second PCR, which ran for about 7 to 12 cycles, a sample-barcoded 5' primer and a J-beta primer mix were used. MiXCR, applied by TCRdb to the 5' RACE reads, yields one record per CDR3 protein. This sample has about 900,000 distinct CDR3 sequences, with around 49% found just once. CDR1 SGHTA and CDR2 FQGNSA come from the germline V gene. The V end was cut by 2 bases, the J end by 5 bases, with 19 bases between. The CDR3 length is 17 residues.

This clonotype was obtained from a man aged 25-45 years in good health. The sequenced sample consisted of blood. The V gene is TRBV7-2, the J gene TRBJ2-1; a possible D gene is TRBD1 (6 bases). Here the CDR3 reads CASSLLWGRGDHNEQFF. For the CDR3, the DNA is TGTGCCAGCAGCTTACTGTGGGGGCGTGGGGACCACAATGAGCAGTTCTTC.